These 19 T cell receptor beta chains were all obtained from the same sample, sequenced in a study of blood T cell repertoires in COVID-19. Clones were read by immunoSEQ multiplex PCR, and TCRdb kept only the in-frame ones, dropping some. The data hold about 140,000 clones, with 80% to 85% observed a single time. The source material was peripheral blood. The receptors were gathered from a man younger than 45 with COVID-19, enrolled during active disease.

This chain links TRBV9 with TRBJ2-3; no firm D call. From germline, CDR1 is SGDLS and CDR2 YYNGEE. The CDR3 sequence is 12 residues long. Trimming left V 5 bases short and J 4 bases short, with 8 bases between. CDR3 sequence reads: CASSPRADTQYF. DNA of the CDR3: TGTGCCAGCAGTCCCCGCGCAGATACGCAGTATTTT.

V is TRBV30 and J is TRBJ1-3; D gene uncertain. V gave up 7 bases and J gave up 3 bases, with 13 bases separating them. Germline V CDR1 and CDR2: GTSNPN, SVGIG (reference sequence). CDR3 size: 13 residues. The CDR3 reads CASRPEGGNTIYF. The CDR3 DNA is TGTGCCTCTAGACCGGAGGGTGGAAACACCATATATTTT.

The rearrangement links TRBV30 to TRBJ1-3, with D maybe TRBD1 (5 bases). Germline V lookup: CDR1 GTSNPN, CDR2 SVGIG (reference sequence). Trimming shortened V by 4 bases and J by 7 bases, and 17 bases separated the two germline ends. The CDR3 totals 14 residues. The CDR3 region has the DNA TGTGCCTGGAAGTGGTCGTCACGGGGGAACACCATATATTTT. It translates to CAWKWSSRGNTIYF.

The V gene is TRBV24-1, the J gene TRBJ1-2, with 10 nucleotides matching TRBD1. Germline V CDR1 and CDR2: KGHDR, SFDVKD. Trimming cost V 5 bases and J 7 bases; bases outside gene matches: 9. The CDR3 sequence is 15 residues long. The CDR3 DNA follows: TGTGCCACCAGTGTTCTACCAGGGGACAGGGGTGGCTACACCTTC. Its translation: CATSVLPGDRGGYTF.

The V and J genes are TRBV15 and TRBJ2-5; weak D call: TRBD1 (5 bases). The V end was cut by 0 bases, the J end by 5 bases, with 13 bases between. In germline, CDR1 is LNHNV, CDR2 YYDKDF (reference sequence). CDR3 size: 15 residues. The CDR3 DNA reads TGTGCCACCAGCAGAGATCAGGCAGGGTGGGAGACCCAGTACTTC. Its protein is CATSRDQAGWETQYF.

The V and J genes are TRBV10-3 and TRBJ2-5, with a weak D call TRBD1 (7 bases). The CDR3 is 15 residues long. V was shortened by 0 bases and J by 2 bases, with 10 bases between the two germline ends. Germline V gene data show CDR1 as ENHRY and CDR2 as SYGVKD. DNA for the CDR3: TGTGCCATCAGTGAGTCGGGGGGACAGCAAGAGACCCAGTACTTC. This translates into CAISESGGQQETQYF.

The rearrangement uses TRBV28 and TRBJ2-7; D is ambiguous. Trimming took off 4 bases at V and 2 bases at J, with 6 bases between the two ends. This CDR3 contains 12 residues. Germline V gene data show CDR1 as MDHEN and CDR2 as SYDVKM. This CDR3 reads CASSSKPYEQYF. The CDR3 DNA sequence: TGTGCCAGCAGTTCCAAGCCCTACGAGCAGTACTTC.

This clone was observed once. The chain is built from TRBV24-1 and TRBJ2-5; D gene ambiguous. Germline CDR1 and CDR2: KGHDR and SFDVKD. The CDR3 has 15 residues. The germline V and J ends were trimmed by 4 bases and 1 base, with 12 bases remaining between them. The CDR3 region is CATSELFRGQETQYF. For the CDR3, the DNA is TGTGCCACCAGTGAATTGTTTCGCGGCCAAGAGACCCAGTACTTC.

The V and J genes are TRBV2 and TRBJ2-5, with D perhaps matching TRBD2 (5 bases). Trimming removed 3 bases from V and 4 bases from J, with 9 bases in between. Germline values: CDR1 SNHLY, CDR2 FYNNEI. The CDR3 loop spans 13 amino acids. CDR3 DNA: TGTGCCAGCAGTGATATGAGCGGAGAGACCCAGTACTTC. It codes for CASSDMSGETQYF.

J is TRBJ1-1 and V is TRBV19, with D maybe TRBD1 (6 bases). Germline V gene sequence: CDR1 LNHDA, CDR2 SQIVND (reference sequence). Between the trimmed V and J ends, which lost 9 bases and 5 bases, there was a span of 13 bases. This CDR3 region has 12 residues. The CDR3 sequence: CASVTGYTEAFF. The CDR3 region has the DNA TGTGCCAGCGTAACAGGGTATACTGAAGCTTTCTTT.

CDR3 DNA sequence: TGTGCCAGCAGCCTCCAGGAGACCCAGTACTTC. Translation gives CASSLQETQYF. The V call is TRBV7-9, the J call TRBJ2-5; D unresolved. This CDR3 has 11 residues. Trimming removed 5 bases from V and 5 bases from J, with 6 bases in between. The V gene's germline CDR1 is SEHNR and CDR2 FQNEAQ (reference sequence).

Here the CDR3 reads CASSPGQLLSYEQYF. In DNA, the CDR3 is TGCGCCAGCAGCCCCGGACAGCTCCTATCCTACGAGCAGTACTTC. V gene TRBV5-1 combines with J gene TRBJ2-7; weak D call: TRBD1 (6 bases). V lost 4 bases and J 1 base, leaving 15 bases between the germline ends. Germline lookup yields CDR1 SGHRS and CDR2 YFSETQ. CDR3 length equals 15 residues.

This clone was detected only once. CDR3 residues: CASSLAFGGTVLPLHF. The DNA for the CDR3 is TGTGCCAGCAGCTTAGCGTTTGGGGGGACAGTCTTACCCCTCCACTTT. The rearrangement links TRBV7-2 to TRBJ1-6, with 7 bases aligning to TRBD1. The junction had 11 bases not matched to a gene; V was cut back by 0 bases and J by 12 bases. The CDR3 runs 16 residues. Germline V gives CDR1 SGHTA, CDR2 FQGNSA. The entire variable domain, with the rest obtained from reference TRBV7-2 and TRBJ1-6, is as follows: GAGVSQSPSNKVTEKGKDVELRCDPISGHTALYWYRQSLGQGLEFLIYFQGNSAPDKSGLPSDRFSAERTGGSVSTLTIQRTQQEDSAVYLCASSLAFGGTVLPLHFGNGTRLTVT.

The CDR3 sequence is CATGTGVGYGYTF. CDR3 nucleotide sequence: TGTGCCACCGGGACAGGGGTTGGCTATGGCTACACCTTC. This sequence joins TRBV19 and TRBJ1-2, with TRBD1 matching over 10 bases. The CDR3 loop spans 13 amino acids. The germline CDR1 and CDR2 sequences are LNHDA and SQIVND (reference sequence). V lost 10 bases, J lost 4 bases, and 6 bases stayed unmatched.

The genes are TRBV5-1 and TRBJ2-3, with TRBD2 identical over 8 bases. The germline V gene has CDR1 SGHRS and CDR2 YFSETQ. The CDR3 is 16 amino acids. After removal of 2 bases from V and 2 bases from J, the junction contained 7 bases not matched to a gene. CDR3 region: CASSFRLASPTDTQYF. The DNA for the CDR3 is TGCGCCAGCAGCTTCCGACTAGCGAGCCCCACAGATACGCAGTATTTT.

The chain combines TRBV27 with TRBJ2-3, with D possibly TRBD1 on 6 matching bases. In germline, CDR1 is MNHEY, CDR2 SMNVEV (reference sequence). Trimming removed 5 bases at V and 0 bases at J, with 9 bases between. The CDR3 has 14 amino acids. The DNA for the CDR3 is TGTGCCAGCAGTGCGAGGGGGAGCACAGATACGCAGTATTTT. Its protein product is CASSARGSTDTQYF.

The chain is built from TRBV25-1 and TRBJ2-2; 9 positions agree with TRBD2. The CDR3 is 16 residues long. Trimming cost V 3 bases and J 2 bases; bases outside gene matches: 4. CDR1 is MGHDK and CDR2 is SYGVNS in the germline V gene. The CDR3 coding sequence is TGTGCCAGCAGTGACCCGACTAGCGGAAACACCGGGGAGCTGTTTTTT. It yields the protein CASSDPTSGNTGELFF. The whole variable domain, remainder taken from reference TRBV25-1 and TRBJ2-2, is EADIYQTPRYLVIGTGKKITLECSQTMGHDKMYWYQQDPGMELHLIHYSYGVNSTEKGDLSSESTVSRIRTEHFPLTLESARPSHTSQYLCASSDPTSGNTGELFFGEGSRLTVL.

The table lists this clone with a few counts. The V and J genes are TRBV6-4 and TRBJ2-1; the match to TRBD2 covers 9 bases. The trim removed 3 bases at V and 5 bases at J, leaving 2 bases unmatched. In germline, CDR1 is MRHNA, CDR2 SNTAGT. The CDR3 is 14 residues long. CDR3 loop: CASSEASGNNEQFF. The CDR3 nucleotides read TGTGCCAGCAGTGAGGCTAGCGGGAACAATGAGCAGTTCTTC.

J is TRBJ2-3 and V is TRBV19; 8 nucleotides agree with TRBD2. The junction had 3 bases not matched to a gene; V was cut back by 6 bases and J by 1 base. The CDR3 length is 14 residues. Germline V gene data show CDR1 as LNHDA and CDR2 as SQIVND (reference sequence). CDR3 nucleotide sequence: TGTGCCAGTAGACAGACTAGCGGCACAGATACGCAGTATTTT. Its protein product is CASRQTSGTDTQYF.